Listed here are 9 T cell receptor beta chains from one sample, sequenced in a study of glioma-infiltrating T cells. TCR alpha and beta CDR3 regions were amplified from RNA using iRepertoire nested multiplex PCR. TCRdb reprocessed the multiplex PCR reads with MiXCR, giving one entry per CDR3 protein. This table holds tens of thousands of distinct CDR3 sequences, less than 30% found once. The sample taken for sequencing was glioma tissue, nonneoplastic brain tissue, or PBMCs (not recorded which). The receptor source for this set is a human donor with low-grade glioma or glioblastoma, undergoing nonglioma brain surgery, or in good health (not recorded which).

This clonotype was detected many times. The gene calls are TRBV20-1 and TRBJ2-5, with 11 bases identical to TRBD2. There are 16 residues in the CDR3. V was clipped by 4 bases and J by 4 bases; unmatched bases: 11. Germline V gene lookup returns CDR1 DFQATT and CDR2 SNEGSKA (reference sequence). CDR3 sequence: CSAMSLLAGAPETQYF. CDR3 bases: TGCAGTGCTATGTCCTTACTAGCGGGAGCCCCAGAGACCCAGTACTTC.

Worth noting for this clonotype: One base away lies a much larger clone, so this may be a sequencing read error. The chain combines TRBV24-1 with TRBJ2-1; D unclear. CDR3 length: 15 amino acids. Per germline, CDR1 KGHDR and CDR2 SFDVKD. The DNA of the CDR3 is TGTGCCACCAGTGTTTTGAACCCGATCTACAATGAGCAGCTCTTC. This sequence encodes CATSVLNPIYNEQLF.

There are many counts of this clonotype. V and J are TRBV7-9 and TRBJ1-3; D is undetermined. V was pared by 8 bases and J by 0 bases, with 11 bases between. This CDR3 has 14 residues. Germline CDR1 SEHNR, CDR2 FQNEAQ (reference sequence). The CDR3 reads CASGRRGSGNTIYF. The CDR3 DNA is TGTGCCAGCGGACGGCGGGGCTCTGGAAACACCATATATTTT.

This clonotype was seen a few times. V gene TRBV29-1 combines with J gene TRBJ1-1; TRBD1 aligns across 9 bases. The CDR3 length is 15 residues. CDR1 and CDR2 from the germline V gene are SQVTM and ANQGSEA. V gave up 7 bases and J gave up 5 bases; unmatched junction bases: 14. CDR3 amino acids: CSGATTGTGRTEAFF. For the CDR3, the DNA is TGCAGCGGTGCCACTACCGGGACAGGGCGGACTGAAGCTTTCTTT.

This clonotype was seen many times. J is TRBJ2-3 and V is TRBV19; unclear D gene. The CDR3 loop spans 14 amino acids. Germline loops: CDR1 LNHDA, CDR2 SQIVND (reference sequence). The ends were cut back, 6 bases at V and 0 bases at J, with 10 bases in the middle. The CDR3 DNA reads as TGTGCCAGTAGCGTCCAATCTAGCACAGATACGCAGTATTTT. Translation gives CASSVQSSTDTQYF. Drawing the rest from reference TRBV19 and TRBJ2-3, the complete variable domain is DGGITQSPKYLFRKEGQNVTLSCEQNLNHDAMYWYRQDPGQGLRLIYYSQIVNDFQKGDIAEGYSVSREKKESFPLTVTSAQKNPTAFYLCASSVQSSTDTQYFGPGTRLTVL.

V is TRBV12-3 or TRBV12-4 and J is TRBJ2-1; 7 bases line up with TRBD2. Trimming removed 9 bases from V and 9 bases from J; junction bases left unmatched: 20. The CDR3 has 16 residues. The CDR3 bases are TGTGCCAGAAGCTACCCTCGGGGGGTCAGTCTTTCTGAGCAGTTCTTC. This translates into CARSYPRGVSLSEQFF.

The sample holds many counts of this clonotype. This chain links TRBV7-6 with TRBJ2-5, with D tentatively TRBD1 (6 bases). V was clipped by 5 bases and J by 9 bases, with 16 bases between them. CDR3 size: 13 residues. Germline lookup yields CDR1 SGHVS and CDR2 FNYEAQ. CDR3 nucleotide sequence: TGTGCCAGCAGCCTTGGACAGCTTGGGGCCCAGTACTTC. This translates into CASSLGQLGAQYF. Full variable domain (outside the CDR3, taken from reference TRBV7-6 and TRBJ2-5): GAGVSQSPRYKVTKRGQDVALRCDPISGHVSLYWYRQALGQGPEFLTYFNYEAQQDKSGLPNDRFSAERPEGSISTLTIQRTEQRDSAMYRCASSLGQLGAQYFGPGTRLLVL.

The chain links TRBV11-1 to TRBJ2-1, with a possible D match to TRBD1 (5 bases). Germline V lookup: CDR1 SGHAT, CDR2 FQDESV (reference sequence). The germline V and J ends were trimmed by 4 bases and 4 bases, with 5 bases remaining between them. The CDR3 consists of 12 residues. CDR3 in DNA: TGTGCCAGCAGCTACAGGTACAATGAGCAGTTCTTC. This translates into CASSYRYNEQFF. The variable domain in full, completed from reference TRBV11-1 and TRBJ2-1, reads EAEVAQSPRYKITEKSQAVAFWCDPISGHATLYWYRQILGQGPELLVQFQDESVVDDSQLPKDRFSAERLKGVDSTLKIQPAELGDSAMYLCASSYRYNEQFFGPGTRLTVL.

Many counts were recorded for this clonotype. The chain employs TRBV24-1 and TRBJ2-5, with D perhaps matching TRBD1 or TRBD2 (6 bases each). CDR1 and CDR2 from the germline V gene are KGHDR and SFDVKD. The CDR3 spans 13 residues. Trimming took 3 bases from V and 4 from J, leaving 8 bases between them. CDR3 sequence: CATSDGGLETQYF. In nucleotides, the CDR3 is TGTGCCACCAGTGATGGGGGGCTAGAGACCCAGTACTTC.